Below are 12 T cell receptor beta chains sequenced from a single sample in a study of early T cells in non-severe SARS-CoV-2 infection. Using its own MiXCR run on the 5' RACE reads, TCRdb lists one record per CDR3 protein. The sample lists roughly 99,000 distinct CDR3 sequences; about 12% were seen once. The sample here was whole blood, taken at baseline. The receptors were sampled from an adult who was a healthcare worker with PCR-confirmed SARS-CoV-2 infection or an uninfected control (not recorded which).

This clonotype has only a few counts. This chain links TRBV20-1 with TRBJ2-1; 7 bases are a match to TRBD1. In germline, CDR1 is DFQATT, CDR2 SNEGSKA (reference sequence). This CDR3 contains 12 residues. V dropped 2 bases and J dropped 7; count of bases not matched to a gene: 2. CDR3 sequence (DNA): TGCAGTGCTAGAAGGGGGCCGAATGAGCAGTTCTTC. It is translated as CSARRGPNEQFF.

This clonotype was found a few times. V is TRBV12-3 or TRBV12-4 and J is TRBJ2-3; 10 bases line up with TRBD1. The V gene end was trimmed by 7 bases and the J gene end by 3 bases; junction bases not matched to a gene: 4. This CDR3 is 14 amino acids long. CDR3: CASTRDRGTDTQYF. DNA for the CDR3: TGTGCCAGCACCCGGGACAGGGGAACAGATACGCAGTATTTT.

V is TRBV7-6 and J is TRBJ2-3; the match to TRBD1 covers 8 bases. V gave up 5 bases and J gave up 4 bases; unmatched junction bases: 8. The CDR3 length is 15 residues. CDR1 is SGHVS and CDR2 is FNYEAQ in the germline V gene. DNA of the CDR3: TGTGCCAGCAGCACCCGGACAGGGTTCGCAGATACGCAGTATTTT. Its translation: CASSTRTGFADTQYF.

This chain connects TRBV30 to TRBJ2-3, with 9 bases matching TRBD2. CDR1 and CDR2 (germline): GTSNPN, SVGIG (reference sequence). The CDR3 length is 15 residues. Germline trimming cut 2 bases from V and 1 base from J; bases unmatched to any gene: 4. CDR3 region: CAWSQRLAGTDTQYF. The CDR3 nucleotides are TGTGCCTGGAGTCAGCGACTAGCGGGCACAGATACGCAGTATTTT.

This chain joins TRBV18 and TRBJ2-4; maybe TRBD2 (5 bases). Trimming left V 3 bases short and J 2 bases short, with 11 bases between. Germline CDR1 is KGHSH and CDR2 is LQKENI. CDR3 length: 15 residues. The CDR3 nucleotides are TGTGCCAGCTCACCCGCTGGGAGACCCAAAAACATTCAGTACTTC. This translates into CASSPAGRPKNIQYF.

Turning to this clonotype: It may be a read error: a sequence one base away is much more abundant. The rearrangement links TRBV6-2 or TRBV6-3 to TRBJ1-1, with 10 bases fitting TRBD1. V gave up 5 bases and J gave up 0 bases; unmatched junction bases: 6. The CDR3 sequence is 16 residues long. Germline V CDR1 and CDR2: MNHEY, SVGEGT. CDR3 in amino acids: CASSIGTGELNTEAFF. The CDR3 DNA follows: TGTGCCAGCAGTATAGGGACAGGGGAACTGAACACTGAAGCTTTCTTT.

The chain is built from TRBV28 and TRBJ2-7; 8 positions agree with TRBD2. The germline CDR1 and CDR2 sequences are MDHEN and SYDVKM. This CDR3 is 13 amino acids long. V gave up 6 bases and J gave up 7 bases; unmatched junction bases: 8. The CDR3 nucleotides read TGTGCCAGCAGACTTACGGTAGCGGGGGAGCAGTACTTC. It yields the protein CASRLTVAGEQYF.

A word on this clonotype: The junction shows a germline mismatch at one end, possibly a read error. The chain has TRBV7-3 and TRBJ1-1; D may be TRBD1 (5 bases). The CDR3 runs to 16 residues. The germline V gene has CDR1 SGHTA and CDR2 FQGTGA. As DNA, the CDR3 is TGTGCCAGCAGCTTAATTCGGCAGGGAAGAAGGGCTGAAGTTTTCTTT. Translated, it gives CASSLIRQGRRAEVFF.

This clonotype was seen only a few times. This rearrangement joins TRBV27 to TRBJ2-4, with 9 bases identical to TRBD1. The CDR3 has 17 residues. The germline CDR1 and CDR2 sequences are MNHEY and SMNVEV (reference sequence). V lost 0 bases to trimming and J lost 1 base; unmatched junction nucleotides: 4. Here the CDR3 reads CASSLSRTGVAKNIQYF. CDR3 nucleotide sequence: TGTGCCAGCAGTTTATCGAGGACAGGGGTGGCCAAAAACATTCAGTACTTC.

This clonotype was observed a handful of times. The CDR3 DNA reads TGTGCCAGTAGTATAGGCGCGGTCGCCAAAAACATTCAGTACTTC. Amino acids: CASSIGAVAKNIQYF. The chain combines TRBV19 with TRBJ2-4; no reliable D call. This CDR3 has 15 amino acids. Trimming cost V 1 base and J 1 base, with 8 bases left between them. CDR1 is LNHDA, CDR2 SQIVND, per germline (reference sequence).

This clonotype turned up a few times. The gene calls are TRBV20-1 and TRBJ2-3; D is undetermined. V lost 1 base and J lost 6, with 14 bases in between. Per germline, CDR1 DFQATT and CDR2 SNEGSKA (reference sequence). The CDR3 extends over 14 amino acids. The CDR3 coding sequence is TGCAGTGCTAGAGTGGCCTCCGCGGTCGATACGCAGTATTTT. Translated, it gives CSARVASAVDTQYF.

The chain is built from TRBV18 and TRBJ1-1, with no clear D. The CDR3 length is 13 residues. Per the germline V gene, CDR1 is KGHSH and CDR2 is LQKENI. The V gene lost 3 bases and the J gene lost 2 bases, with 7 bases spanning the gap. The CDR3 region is CASSPRANTEAFF. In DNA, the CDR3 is TGTGCCAGCTCACCCCGGGCCAACACTGAAGCTTTCTTT. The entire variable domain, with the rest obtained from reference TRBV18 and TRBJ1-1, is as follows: NAGVMQNPRHLVRRRGQEARLRCSPMKGHSHVYWYRQLPEEGLKFMVYLQKENIIDESGMPKERFSAEFPKEGPSILRIQQVVRGDSAAYFCASSPRANTEAFFGQGTRLTVV.